The present T cell receptor (beta chain) was sequenced within a study of blood T cell repertoires in COVID-19. Study as a whole: The study drew acute and convalescent COVID-19 samples from the United States, Italy and Spain. PBMCs, B-cell-depleted T cells, or T cells provided the cDNA or gDNA that made up the material.

Per the original data handling: Amplification of reference gene primers provided the estimated nucleated cell counts. Measured with immunoSEQ multiplex PCR; TCRdb has only the in-frame clones, and not every one. That table supplies the V and J calls and clone size; D and trimming were determined from the DNA. Of roughly 81,000 clones in the sample, 87% were seen once. The CDR3 extends over 15 amino acids. Germline CDR1 LNHDA, CDR2 SQIVND (reference sequence). Trimming cost V 2 bases and J 3 bases, with 11 bases left between them. This receptor was taken from a man aged 25 to 40 with acute or convalescent COVID-19. Sequencing was performed on peripheral blood. The chain joins TRBV19 to TRBJ1-5; tentative D call: TRBD1 (6 bases). The CDR3 spells CASSIRGGDNQPQHF. The CDR3 bases are TGTGCCAGTAGTATAAGGGGGGGGGACAATCAGCCCCAGCATTTT.